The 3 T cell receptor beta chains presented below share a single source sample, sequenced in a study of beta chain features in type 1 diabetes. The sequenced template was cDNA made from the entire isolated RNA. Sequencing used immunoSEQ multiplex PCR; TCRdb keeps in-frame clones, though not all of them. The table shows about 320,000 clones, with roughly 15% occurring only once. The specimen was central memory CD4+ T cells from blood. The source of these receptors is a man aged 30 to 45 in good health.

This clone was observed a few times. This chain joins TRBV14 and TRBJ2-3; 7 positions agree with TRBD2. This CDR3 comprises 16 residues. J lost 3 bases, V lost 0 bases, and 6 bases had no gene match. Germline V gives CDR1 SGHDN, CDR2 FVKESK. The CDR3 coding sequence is TGTGCCAGCAGCCAAGAAGGACTAGGAGCTACAGATACGCAGTATTTT. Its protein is CASSQEGLGATDTQYF.

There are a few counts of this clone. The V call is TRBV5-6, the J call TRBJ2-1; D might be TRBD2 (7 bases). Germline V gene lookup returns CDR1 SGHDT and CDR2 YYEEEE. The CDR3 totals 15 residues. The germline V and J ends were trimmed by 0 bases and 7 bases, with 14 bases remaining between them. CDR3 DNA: TGTGCCAGCAGCTTGGTGCCTGGGAGGGGGAATGAGCAGTTCTTC. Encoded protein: CASSLVPGRGNEQFF.

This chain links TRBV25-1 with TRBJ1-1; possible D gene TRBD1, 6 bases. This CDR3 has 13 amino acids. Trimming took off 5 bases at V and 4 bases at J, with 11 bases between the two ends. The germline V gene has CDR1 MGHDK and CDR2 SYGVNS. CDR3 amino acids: CASSSTGATEAFF. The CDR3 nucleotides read TGTGCCAGCAGTTCGACGGGGGCCACTGAAGCTTTCTTT.